This T cell receptor beta chain was captured by sequencing in a study of shared clonotypes between healthy human individuals. Turning to the study itself: Samples came from two female and a few male donors aged 18 to 49.

Note on this clone: Its antigen is as yet unknown.

Regarding the study as a whole: Large depth notwithstanding, sorted-subset sequencing proved incomplete by rarefaction.

TCRdb's table, derived via immunoSEQ multiplex PCR, lists solely in-frame clones and lacks some. Of about 980,000 clones in the sample, approximately 80% are singletons; the top ten hold roughly 1.5%. Trimming removed 4 bases at V and 4 bases at J, with 14 bases between. Per the germline V gene, CDR1 is SQVTM and CDR2 is ANQGSEA. The CDR3 length is 14 residues. This receptor was taken from a man between 18 and 35 years old in good health. The source material was memory CD4+ T cells sorted from blood. The subset is: CD45RA-negative fraction. The V gene is TRBV29-1, the J gene TRBJ1-3; D gene ambiguous. The CDR3 region is CSVGLSSTGNTIYF. The CDR3, as DNA: TGCAGCGTTGGACTGTCCTCTACCGGAAACACCATATATTTT.